This T cell receptor (beta chain) was sequenced in a study of T-cell reconstitution after alpha-beta-depleted transplantation in children. Unique molecular identifiers were used in preparing the TCRbeta library. Via MiXCR, TCRdb re-called the PCR reads, giving one row per CDR3 protein. The sample comprises around 480,000 distinct CDR3 sequences, 32% of which are singletons, and 2% to 2.5% rests with the top ten. This specimen was PBMCs from the stem cell graft donor, taken from the stem cell graft. This clonotype was obtained from a human donor who donated a stem cell graft to a child with aplastic anemia.

The CDR3 nucleotides read TGTGCCAGCTTCCAGGGGGCTTACACCGGGGAGCTGTTTTTT. Encoded protein: CASFQGAYTGELFF. The chain carries TRBV5-5 and TRBJ2-2; 8 bases are shared with TRBD1. From germline, CDR1 is SGHKS and CDR2 YYEKEE (reference sequence). Trimming removed 7 bases from V and 3 bases from J; junction bases left unmatched: 5. The CDR3 loop spans 14 amino acids.